The source of this T cell receptor (beta chain) is a study of glioma-infiltrating T cells (dated by TCRdb to the mid-2010s). Study-level background: Low-grade gliomas were represented by WHO grade II oligodendrogliomas or astrocytomas, and glioblastomas were represented by WHO grade IV tumors that were sampled at initial rather than recurrent diagnosis. Before surgery, glioma patients were given dexamethasone for six or fewer days. Blood libraries targeted roughly 4- to 11-fold sequencing coverage of 950,000 to 1,000,000 peripheral T cells. Glioma tissue, non-neoplastic brain tissue and matched peripheral blood mononuclear cells were used as sources from which TCR alpha- and beta-chain repertoires were sequenced. To measure how far tissue and blood T-cell populations diverged, each tissue-infiltrating repertoire was compared against the peripheral blood repertoire of the same patient. Three low-grade glioma patients, fewer than 10 primary glioblastoma patients and three non-glioma patients contributing non-neoplastic brain tissue were included in the paired cohort.

Immediately after resection, surgical brain or tumor specimens were cryofrozen in liquid nitrogen, and peripheral blood cells were collected at the same time. From the cysteine up to the phenylalanine, the CDR3 has a length of 13 residues. Of the read, only the CDR3 DNA is kept; its 39 bases are in frame from base 1. CDR1 is given as MDHEN and CDR2 as SYDVKM, both from the germline V gene. Germline trimming: 8 bases from V, 2 bases from J; junction bases outside gene matches: 3. What the work shows at the level of the full study, not this receptor alone: Very few CDR3 sequences were shared between tissue and blood, attributed to high CDR3 diversity and limited sampling. Patients with low tissue-blood divergence were marked by a signature set of shared blood CDR3 motifs, and that set was depleted in highly divergent patients. In non-neoplastic patients, VJ-independent divergence between tissue and blood fell below expectation, whereas in all gliomas, and especially in low-grade gliomas, the divergence rose above expectation. Small numbers underpinned the group comparisons: 8 or 9 glioblastoma patients, three low-grade glioma patients and three non-neoplastic patients.

TCR alpha and beta CDR3 regions were amplified with the iRepertoire nested amplicon-rescue multiplex PCR (arm-PCR) platform from RNA. The input for one-step reverse transcription and amplification was roughly 85-400 ng of either tissue mRNA or PBMC total RNA. After bead purification, a secondary multiplex PCR added Illumina adapters, and libraries were gel-purified between 200 and 400 bp. Demultiplexing relied on internal 6-nucleotide barcodes carried by the libraries. The libraries were sequenced on an Illumina MiSeq using 2x220 or 2x250 nucleotide paired-end reads. The authors' analysis ran thus. Paired reads were merged with FLASH 1.2.11 and aligned to the GRCh37 human genome with BWA-MEM before extracting TRA and TRB reads. For V and J assignment, an IMGT-derived reference of cassette sequences and CDR3 motifs that included pseudogenes was used. Reads were translated in three frames, and productive CDR3s were defined as those with a C...FGXG motif and no stop codons. A clonotype was defined as a unique combination of a V-J cassette pair and a CDR3 amino acid sequence. Filtering of reads was based on Hamming distance, with the threshold set by the sequence error rate of each sample in mapped regions. Using fastp trimming at Q25 and MiXCR clonotype assembly, TCRdb reanalyzed the public sequencing data and kept in-frame beta chains. Every entry covers one CDR3 protein and lists the most common genes and DNA from its rows. Here the V and J calls rest on TCRdb's processing, not on the authors' analysis. For this sample the table gives 300,000 to 450,000 distinct CDR3 sequences, of which around 38% were detected only once. Around 12% of the sample comes from the top ten.

This clonotype was seen repeatedly, ten times or more. Its cognate antigen has yet to be identified. No much larger clone is present one base from it, and per-base qualities are unavailable. The V and J genes are TRBV28 and TRBJ2-7; 10 of the junction bases match TRBD2. The sequence derives from a human donor with low-grade glioma or glioblastoma, undergoing nonglioma brain surgery, or in good health (not recorded which). The material sequenced was glioma tissue, nonneoplastic brain tissue, or PBMCs (not recorded which). DNA sequence: TGTGCCAGCTGGGGGACTAGCGCCTACGAGCAGTACTTC. This encodes CASWGTSAYEQYF.